Each of the 8 T cell receptor beta chains below was sequenced from the same sample in a study of T cells in Graves' hyperthyroidism and ophthalmopathy. TCR beta CDR3 regions were amplified from RNA. A set of HTBI primers served as the primers for a first-round RT-PCR of the TCR CDR3. MiXCR, applied by TCRdb to the multiplex PCR reads, yields one record per CDR3 protein. The table lists 400,000 to 550,000 distinct CDR3 sequences, around a quarter of them singletons. Sequencing input: blood. The receptors here all came from a woman between 25 and 40 years old with Graves' ophthalmopathy.

This clonotype turned up a few times. The chain combines TRBV20-1 with TRBJ2-5; a possible D gene is TRBD2 (5 bases). Germline V gives CDR1 DFQATT, CDR2 SNEGSKA (reference sequence). V was shortened by 0 bases and J by 3 bases, with 11 bases between the two germline ends. The CDR3 is 14 amino acids. CDR3 amino acids: CSARDSPGKETQYF. CDR3 nucleotide sequence: TGCAGTGCTAGAGATTCCCCCGGGAAAGAGACCCAGTACTTC.

The chain is built from TRBV6-1 and TRBJ1-6; 11 bases agree with TRBD1. The CDR3 extends over 17 amino acids. The V gene end was trimmed by 5 bases and the J gene end by 6 bases; junction bases not matched to a gene: 9. Germline V gene lookup returns CDR1 MNHNS and CDR2 SASEGT. The CDR3 region is CASSRAGTGGTNSPLHF. Here the CDR3 DNA reads TGTGCCAGCAGTCGCGCCGGGACAGGGGGAACTAATTCACCCCTCCACTTT.

This clonotype occurred a few times. This chain links TRBV7-9 with TRBJ1-1; D remains ambiguous. This CDR3 has 12 amino acids. The V end lost 4 bases, the J end lost 6 bases, and 9 bases lay between the germline ends. CDR1 is SEHNR and CDR2 is FQNEAQ in the germline V gene (reference sequence). CDR3 sequence reads: CASSSDAPEAFF. The CDR3 region has the DNA TGTGCCAGCAGCTCGGACGCTCCTGAAGCTTTCTTT.

This clonotype showed up many times. This chain links TRBV9 with TRBJ1-2, with D possibly TRBD1 on 6 matching bases. Germline V lookup: CDR1 SGDLS, CDR2 YYNGEE. Between the trimmed V and J ends, which lost 0 bases and 3 bases, there was a span of 15 bases. CDR3 length: 16 amino acids. CDR3 DNA: TGTGCCAGCAGCGTAGCGGGGGGCGCGGCTCACTATGGCTACACCTTC. Encoded protein: CASSVAGGAAHYGYTF.

This clonotype was recorded at least ten times. The chain has TRBV20-1 and TRBJ2-2; D unresolved. V shed 6 bases and J shed 7 bases, with 18 bases lying between them. The CDR3 sequence is 14 residues long. Germline CDR1 reads DFQATT; CDR2 reads SNEGSKA (reference sequence). The CDR3 is CSAEASRVGGELFF. CDR3 nucleotide sequence: TGCAGTGCCGAGGCAAGCCGGGTCGGCGGGGAGCTGTTTTTT.

This clonotype was counted only a few times. This rearrangement joins TRBV3-1 to TRBJ2-5; D remains unclear. V was cut by 4 bases and J by 4 bases, with 16 bases left in between. The germline V gene encodes CDR1 LGHDT and CDR2 YNNKEL (reference sequence). This CDR3 contains 15 residues. The CDR3, as DNA: TGTGCCAGCAGCCCCCTCCCTCGTCGACGAGAGACCCAGTACTTC. It codes for CASSPLPRRRETQYF.

V gene TRBV6-2 or TRBV6-3 combines with J gene TRBJ2-2; 12 bases align to TRBD2. V lost 7 bases to trimming and J lost 2 bases; unmatched junction nucleotides: 5. Looked up from germline, CDR1 is MNHEY and CDR2 is SVGEGT. This CDR3 is 16 amino acids long. This CDR3 reads CASTRTSGTNTGELFF. As DNA, the CDR3 is TGTGCCAGCACTAGGACTAGCGGGACTAACACCGGGGAGCTGTTTTTT.

This clonotype was seen at least ten times. This chain links TRBV12-5 with TRBJ2-2; TRBD2 is a possible D gene (5 bases). This CDR3 comprises 18 residues. Germline V gene data show CDR1 as LGHNT and CDR2 as FRNRAP. Trimming cost V 0 bases and J 2 bases, with 16 bases left between them. As DNA, the CDR3 is TGTGCTAGTGGTTTGGTACCGATGGGCGGGTCCAACACCGGGGAGCTGTTTTTT. It is translated as CASGLVPMGGSNTGELFF.